The present T cell receptor beta chain was sequenced within a study of T cells in Graves' hyperthyroidism and ophthalmopathy. Study outcomes and limitations: Blood shared most expanded thyroid clonotypes above 0.001.

A note on this clonotype: The target antigen is unknown.

Stable Graves' hyperthyroidism denoted no ophthalmopathy progression over 18 months. The study left out patients who had uncontrolled infection, other autoimmune disease, pregnancy or lactation. Template material for amplifying TCR beta CDR3 regions consisted of RNA transcripts. The HTBI set primed first-round TCR CDR3 RT-PCR. TCRdb re-called the multiplex PCR reads through MiXCR, storing one row per CDR3 protein. The sample holds fewer than 650,000 distinct CDR3 sequences, about 14% seen once. CDR3 size: 12 residues. The V end was cut by 8 bases, the J end by 6 bases, with 12 bases between. Material: blood. The rearrangement uses TRBV12-3 or TRBV12-4 and TRBJ2-3; a weak D match, TRBD1 (7 bases). The clonotype was recovered from a middle-aged woman with Graves' hyperthyroidism. The CDR3 loop reads CASGGTADTQYF. The DNA for the CDR3 is TGTGCCAGCGGGGGGACAGCCGATACGCAGTATTTT.